Reported below is one T cell receptor (beta chain). The data stem from a study of blood T cell repertoires in COVID-19. About the research overall: Samples taken during acute and convalescent COVID-19 were collected in the United States, Italy and Spain. From T cells, B-cell-depleted T cells, or PBMCs came the material, which was cDNA or gDNA.

The CDR3 length is 15 residues. Per the original data handling: Cell counts per sample came from amplifying reference gene primers. Profiled with immunoSEQ multiplex PCR; TCRdb holds only in-frame clones, not every one. V and J calls and clone size come straight from that table; D and trimming were deduced from the DNA. The sample yields about 180,000 clones, 87% seen once. The sequence was obtained from a man aged 35 to 55 with active or convalescent COVID-19. The V gene is TRBV21-1, the J gene TRBJ1-2; the D call in the table, TRBD1, was not verified against the DNA. TRBV21-1 is a pseudogene segment. Material: peripheral blood. CDR3: CASSGQGRPNYGYTF. CDR3 sequence (DNA): TGTGCCAGCAGCGGGCAGGGAAGGCCTAACTATGGCTACACCTTC.